The 23 T cell receptor beta chains below come from one sample, sequenced in a study of T cell responses to AZD1222 COVID-19 vaccine. Repertoires were generated with immunoSEQ multiplex PCR, while TCRdb's copy carries only in-frame clones and drops some. Among more than 110,000 clones listed, about 92% were seen once. The source material was peripheral blood, sampled on day 0 of AZD1222 vaccination. The receptors were gathered from an adult in good health.

V and J are TRBV12-3 or TRBV12-4 and TRBJ1-2, with D hard to call. The CDR3 is 11 amino acids. V was trimmed by 3 bases and J by 8 bases, leaving 7 bases between them. CDR3 DNA: TGTGCCAGCAGTTTCTCGCACGGCTACACCTTC. Translating it yields CASSFSHGYTF.

This clone was seen a single time. V is TRBV6-1 and J is TRBJ1-3; D gene unclear. The V gene's germline CDR1 is MNHNS and CDR2 SASEGT. V lost 0 bases to trimming and J lost 0 bases, with 9 bases between them. The CDR3 runs to 16 residues. The CDR3, as DNA: TGTGCCAGCAGTGAAGCGTGGGGTTTCTCTGGAAACACCATATATTTT. As protein: CASSEAWGFSGNTIYF.

In its sample, this clone was seen many times. DNA of the CDR3: TGTGCCAGCAGTTACTTCAGGACAGGCGAACAGCCCCAGCATTTT. Its protein product is CASSYFRTGEQPQHF. The V call is TRBV6-5, the J call TRBJ1-5; 7 bases are a match to TRBD1. This CDR3 is built from 15 residues. Trimming took 1 base from V and 7 from J; bases not matched to a gene: 7. CDR1 MNHEY and CDR2 SVGAGI come from the germline V gene.

There are a few counts of this clone. The genes are TRBV7-2 and TRBJ2-3, with 9 bases lining up with TRBD2. Looked up from germline, CDR1 is SGHTA and CDR2 is FQGNSA. After removal of 3 bases from V and 0 bases from J, the junction contained 1 base not matched to a gene. The length of the CDR3 is 15 residues. The chain's CDR3 is CASSLREGSTDTQYF. Written as DNA, the CDR3 is TGTGCCAGCAGCTTGCGGGAGGGTAGCACAGATACGCAGTATTTT.

The genes are TRBV19 and TRBJ1-1; D ambiguous. The CDR3 sequence is 12 residues long. V lost 3 bases and J 6 bases, leaving 8 bases between the germline ends. Per the germline V gene, CDR1 is LNHDA and CDR2 is SQIVND (reference sequence). The CDR3 DNA is TGTGCCAGTAGTATTTGGTTAGCTGAAGCTTTCTTT. The encoded protein is CASSIWLAEAFF.

The V and J genes are TRBV29-1 and TRBJ1-1; tentatively, D is TRBD1 (6 bases). Germline V gene lookup returns CDR1 SQVTM and CDR2 ANQGSEA. V lost 6 bases and J 0 bases, leaving 11 bases between the germline ends. The CDR3 loop spans 13 amino acids. The CDR3 here is CSVGGRMNTEAFF. The CDR3 DNA sequence: TGCAGCGTGGGGGGGCGTATGAACACTGAAGCTTTCTTT.

This clone was seen only once. This rearrangement joins TRBV6-5 to TRBJ1-5; D remains ambiguous. The V gene's germline CDR1 is MNHEY and CDR2 SVGAGI. The CDR3 covers 12 residues. Trimming shortened V by 5 bases and J by 2 bases, and 4 bases separated the two germline ends. The CDR3 loop reads CASSPGNQPQHF. The DNA of the CDR3 is TGTGCCAGCAGTCCGGGCAATCAGCCCCAGCATTTT.

In its sample, this clone was seen once. This chain uses TRBV28 with TRBJ2-2; D may be TRBD2 (6 bases). This CDR3 has 14 residues. CDR1 is MDHEN, CDR2 SYDVKM, per germline. V was clipped by 8 bases and J by 1 base, with 11 bases between them. Here the CDR3 DNA reads TGTGCCAGCCGGGGTAGCGGGAACACCGGGGAGCTGTTTTTT. This gives the protein CASRGSGNTGELFF.

The chain couples TRBV5-4 to TRBJ1-1, with 7 bases fitting TRBD1. V shed 4 bases, J shed 5 bases, and the junction held 11 bases outside the gene matches. This CDR3 spans 15 amino acids. Germline-derived CDR1 and CDR2 are SGHNT and YYREEE (reference sequence). The CDR3 spells CASSLPTGVRTEAFF. In DNA, the CDR3 is TGTGCCAGCAGCCTACCAACAGGGGTTAGAACTGAAGCTTTCTTT.

J is TRBJ2-1 and V is TRBV12-3 or TRBV12-4; 8 bases agree with TRBD1. The CDR3 runs 13 residues. The V and J ends lost 3 bases and 9 bases, in that order; junction bases with no gene match: 4. CDR3 nucleotide sequence: TGTGCCAGCAGTTTTCAGGGGGCTAGTGAGCAGTTCTTC. Protein sequence: CASSFQGASEQFF.

The table lists this clone with a count of one. The rearrangement joins TRBV18 to TRBJ2-7; D tentatively reads TRBD1 or TRBD2 (5 bases each). V lost 1 base to trimming and J lost 5 bases, with 12 bases between them. This CDR3 has 14 amino acids. Germline V CDR1 and CDR2: KGHSH, LQKENI. CDR3 DNA: TGTGCCAGCTCACCACGGGGACGTCAGAACGAGCAGTACTTC. Translation gives CASSPRGRQNEQYF.

The V and J genes are TRBV19 and TRBJ1-4; D ambiguous. V lost 2 bases to trimming and J lost 8 bases, with 12 bases between them. Looked up from germline, CDR1 is LNHDA and CDR2 is SQIVND (reference sequence). The CDR3 is 14 residues long. Here the CDR3 DNA reads TGTGCCAGTAGTATAACTCCGCCGGGCGAAAAACTGTTTTTT. Translation gives CASSITPPGEKLFF.

J is TRBJ2-5 and V is TRBV7-7, with a tentative D call TRBD2 (6 bases). Per the germline V gene, CDR1 is SSHAT and CDR2 is FNYEAQ (reference sequence). V lost 5 bases to trimming and J lost 2 bases, with 12 bases between them. There are 14 residues in the CDR3. The CDR3 coding sequence is TGTGCCAGCAGCATCCTCGGGGGACAAGAGACCCAGTACTTC. Translation: CASSILGGQETQYF.

The chain uses TRBV4-1 and TRBJ1-5; 8 bases map to TRBD1. The CDR3 is made up of 16 amino acids. The J segment lost 4 bases and the V segment lost 4 bases, leaving 9 bases of the junction unmatched. Germline CDR1 is MGHRA and CDR2 is YSYEKL. This chain's CDR3 is CASSPGGQVGNQPQHF. CDR3 DNA sequence: TGCGCCAGCAGCCCAGGGGGACAGGTCGGTAATCAGCCCCAGCATTTT.

The chain is built from TRBV27 and TRBJ2-7; TRBD2 agrees at 9 bases. Germline V gene sequence: CDR1 MNHEY, CDR2 SMNVEV (reference sequence). V was pared by 6 bases and J by 1 base, with 10 bases of the junction left unmatched. The CDR3 has 16 residues. This CDR3 is CASRLAGLMESYEQYF. The DNA for the CDR3 is TGTGCCAGCAGGCTAGCGGGGCTTATGGAGTCCTACGAGCAGTACTTC.

This clone has a handful of counts. The gene calls are TRBV12-5 and TRBJ2-5, with 7 bases aligning to TRBD2. This CDR3 region has 14 residues. Germline loops: CDR1 LGHNT, CDR2 FRNRAP. J lost 2 bases, V lost 7 bases, and 7 bases had no gene match. The CDR3 region is CASAHSSGQETQYF. The CDR3 region has the DNA TGTGCTAGTGCCCACAGTAGCGGGCAAGAGACCCAGTACTTC.

The chain's CDR3 is CAISRNRPFPLYGYTF. Written as DNA, the CDR3 is TGTGCCATCAGTCGCAACAGACCCTTCCCTCTCTATGGCTACACCTTC. This chain uses TRBV10-3 with TRBJ1-2; unclear D gene. V lost 5 bases and J 4 bases, leaving 20 bases between the germline ends. Germline values: CDR1 ENHRY, CDR2 SYGVKD. The CDR3 consists of 16 residues.

The genes are TRBV2 and TRBJ2-1; possible D gene TRBD2, 6 bases. The V end was cut by 7 bases, the J end by 8 bases, with 18 bases between. The CDR3 is 14 amino acids. The germline V gene encodes CDR1 SNHLY and CDR2 FYNNEI. CDR3 coding DNA: TGTGCCAGCATACCGCGGGACCTAACCTATGAGCAGTTCTTC. Amino acids: CASIPRDLTYEQFF.

In this sample, this clone turned up once. The rearrangement uses TRBV18 and TRBJ2-5; the match to TRBD2 covers 10 bases. Germline-derived CDR1 and CDR2 are KGHSH and LQKENI. CDR3 length equals 17 residues. With 3 bases clipped from V and 4 bases from J, the junction kept 11 bases outside the gene matches. CDR3 residues: CASSPARLAGVGETQYF. For the CDR3, the DNA is TGTGCCAGCTCACCCGCAAGGCTAGCGGGAGTTGGAGAGACCCAGTACTTC.

J is TRBJ1-1 and V is TRBV29-1; the D gene is possibly TRBD1 (6 bases). Trimming cost V 3 bases and J 4 bases, with 12 bases left between them. From germline, CDR1 is SQVTM and CDR2 ANQGSEA. The length of the CDR3 is 13 residues. As DNA, the CDR3 is TGCAGCGTTGAGAACAGGGCGAGCACTGAAGCTTTCTTT. Translating it yields CSVENRASTEAFF.

CDR3 protein: CASSPGVYNEQFF. The CDR3 nucleotides read TGTGCCAGTAGTCCCGGGGTCTACAATGAGCAGTTCTTC. The V call is TRBV19, the J call TRBJ2-1; possibly TRBD2 for D (5 bases). The CDR3 is made up of 13 amino acids. Germline V gives CDR1 LNHDA, CDR2 SQIVND (reference sequence). The V end lost 5 bases, the J end lost 3 bases, and 8 bases lay between the germline ends.

This chain's CDR3 is CASSLGDYYGYTF. In DNA form, the CDR3 reads TGTGCCAGCAGCTTGGGGGACTACTATGGCTACACCTTC. The chain recombines TRBV11-2 with TRBJ1-2; possibly TRBD1 for D (5 bases). Trimming shortened V by 3 bases and J by 3 bases, and 8 bases separated the two germline ends. Germline V lookup: CDR1 SGHAT, CDR2 FQNNGV. The CDR3 runs 13 residues.

The CDR3 spells CASSPRQEAEAFF. The CDR3 DNA reads TGTGCCAGCTCACCAAGACAGGAGGCCGAAGCTTTCTTT. The chain links TRBV18 to TRBJ1-1, with D possibly matching TRBD1 (6 bases). Trimming removed 2 bases at V and 8 bases at J, with 12 bases between. CDR3 size: 13 residues. Germline V gene lookup returns CDR1 KGHSH and CDR2 LQKENI.